Presented here are 16 T cell receptor beta chains from one specimen sequenced in a study of CD8 T cells in ankylosing spondylitis. Each CDR3 protein gets one entry after TCRdb re-called the 5' RACE reads with MiXCR. The table records 250,000 to 350,000 distinct CDR3 sequences, roughly 20% of them present only once. The sequenced material came from blood, either unsorted or a sorted T cell fraction (not recorded which). The receptors here all came from a male donor with ankylosing spondylitis or in good health (not recorded which).

This clonotype was observed a single time. The chain couples TRBV7-2 to TRBJ2-3, with 8 bases that match TRBD2. The CDR3 is 16 amino acids. CDR1 is SGHTA and CDR2 is FQGNSA in the germline V gene. Unmatched junction bases numbered 8, after V lost 5 bases and J lost 1 base. The CDR3 bases are TGTGCCAGCAGCCGTGGACTAGCTCTCGGCACAGATACGCAGTATTTT. It specifies CASSRGLALGTDTQYF.

Concerning this clonotype itself: A much larger clone sits a single nucleotide away, making a read error possible. The gene calls are TRBV5-1 and TRBJ1-5; weak D call: TRBD1 (6 bases). This CDR3 region has 14 residues. Germline V gene data show CDR1 as SGHRS and CDR2 as YFSETQ. DNA of the CDR3: TGCACCAGCAGCCCCGGGGGGCCCAATCAGCCCCAGCATTTT. Its protein is CTSSPGGPNQPQHF.

This chain uses TRBV29-1 with TRBJ2-5, with D unclear. Per the germline V gene, CDR1 is SQVTM and CDR2 is ANQGSEA. This CDR3 contains 15 residues. The V and J ends lost 7 bases and 5 bases respectively, with 23 bases between them. DNA of the CDR3: TGCAGCGCCCGTGATTGGTCCGGCCTGGATGAGACCCAGTACTTC. Translating it yields CSARDWSGLDETQYF.

This CDR3 is CATSRDRGLPNTGELFF. The CDR3 region has the DNA TGTGCCACCAGCAGAGACCGGGGACTACCGAACACCGGGGAGCTGTTTTTT. V gene TRBV15 combines with J gene TRBJ2-2, with 7 bases aligning to TRBD2. From germline, CDR1 is LNHNV and CDR2 YYDKDF (reference sequence). This CDR3 has 17 residues. Trimming took 0 bases from V and 0 from J; bases not matched to a gene: 4.

This clonotype was observed a few times. This chain joins TRBV11-2 and TRBJ1-5; D ambiguous. The CDR3 has 13 amino acids. V lost 5 bases and J lost 5, with 10 bases in between. Germline CDR1 SGHAT, CDR2 FQNNGV. The CDR3 sequence: CASSLGFYQPQHF. In nucleotides, the CDR3 is TGTGCCAGCAGCCTAGGTTTTTATCAGCCCCAGCATTTT.

The chain couples TRBV7-8 to TRBJ2-1, with 13 nucleotides matching TRBD2. Germline V gives CDR1 SGHVS, CDR2 FQNEAQ. This CDR3 is 16 amino acids long. Germline trimming cut 3 bases from V and 11 bases from J; bases unmatched to any gene: 10. The CDR3 protein is CASSLKRLAGGLKQFF. CDR3 in DNA: TGTGCCAGCAGCTTGAAGAGACTAGCGGGGGGATTAAAGCAGTTCTTC.

The chain links TRBV13 to TRBJ2-2; 7 nucleotides match TRBD2. The CDR3 covers 14 residues. The V gene's germline CDR1 is PRHDT and CDR2 FYEKMQ (reference sequence). Germline trimming cut 5 bases from V and 7 bases from J; bases unmatched to any gene: 7. Here the CDR3 DNA reads TGTGCCAGCAGCCGGGGGGTCCTCTGCGGGGAGCTGTTTTTT. Translation gives CASSRGVLCGELFF.

The chain joins TRBV2 to TRBJ2-7; D perhaps matches TRBD2 (5 bases). This CDR3 has 12 amino acids. CDR1 is SNHLY and CDR2 is FYNNEI in the germline V gene. Trimming shortened V by 0 bases and J by 5 bases, and 5 bases separated the two germline ends. CDR3 nucleotide sequence: TGTGCCAGCAGTGAAGCGGGAGACGAGCAGTACGTC. Amino acid sequence: CASSEAGDEQYV.

This clonotype was detected only a few times. The rearrangement links TRBV4-1 to TRBJ2-1, with TRBD1 matching over 7 bases. V gave up 0 bases and J gave up 2 bases; unmatched junction bases: 1. There are 15 residues in the CDR3. Looked up from germline, CDR1 is MGHRA and CDR2 is YSYEKL. The CDR3 loop is CASSQDQGAYNEQFF. The CDR3 nucleotides read TGCGCCAGCAGCCAAGATCAGGGGGCCTACAATGAGCAGTTCTTC.

CDR3 loop: CASGTGLRPLHF. The CDR3 DNA follows: TGTGCCAGCGGGACAGGGCTCCGACCCCTCCACTTT. The rearrangement joins TRBV28 to TRBJ1-6, with TRBD1 identical over 9 bases. The germline CDR1 and CDR2 sequences are MDHEN and SYDVKM. The CDR3 has 12 residues. The V and J ends lost 8 bases and 12 bases, in that order; junction bases with no gene match: 5.

The J gene is TRBJ1-4, the V gene TRBV10-3; D not certain. CDR1 and CDR2 from the germline V gene are ENHRY and SYGVKD. The V gene lost 10 bases and the J gene lost 5 bases, with 11 bases spanning the gap. This CDR3 is 12 amino acids long. CDR3 coding DNA: TGTGCCACGCGGACGGAGAATGAAAAACTGTTTTTT. Protein: CATRTENEKLFF.

This clonotype was detected many times. The V gene is TRBV5-1, the J gene TRBJ1-3; D gene unclear. CDR3 size: 15 residues. V was clipped by 0 bases and J by 0 bases, with 7 bases between them. Germline V gene lookup returns CDR1 SGHRS and CDR2 YFSETQ. The CDR3 coding sequence is TGCGCCAGCAGCTTGGACGGAAGCTCTGGAAACACCATATATTTT. This gives the protein CASSLDGSSGNTIYF.

At least ten counts were recorded for this clonotype. This chain uses TRBV5-1 with TRBJ2-7; no reliable D call. The V and J ends lost 3 bases and 4 bases respectively, with 11 bases between them. The CDR3 has 13 amino acids. Germline lookup yields CDR1 SGHRS and CDR2 YFSETQ. CDR3 coding DNA: TGCGCCAGCAGCTCTGGAATTGGGTACGAGCAGTACGTC. It specifies CASSSGIGYEQYV.

The chain links TRBV29-1 to TRBJ2-2, with D perhaps given as TRBD1 or TRBD2 (6 bases each). Germline V CDR1 and CDR2: SQVTM, ANQGSEA. The CDR3 runs to 12 residues. Trimming pared 7 bases from V and 2 bases from J, leaving 8 bases between. CDR3 coding DNA: TGCAGCGGGGGGGCAAACACCGGGGAGCTGTTTTTT. Translated: CSGGANTGELFF.

This clonotype was observed a few times. The CDR3 bases are TGTGCCAGCAGCGTCGCCGGGAGCCCCGGGGAGCTGTTTTTT. Its protein product is CASSVAGSPGELFF. The V call is TRBV3-1, the J call TRBJ2-2; D is perhaps TRBD2 (6 bases). The CDR3 runs to 14 residues. V lost 5 bases and J 6 bases, leaving 13 bases between the germline ends. Germline CDR1 LGHDT, CDR2 YNNKEL (reference sequence).

This chain joins TRBV10-3 and TRBJ1-3; 7 nucleotides line up with TRBD1. The length of the CDR3 is 17 residues. Germline V gene data show CDR1 as ENHRY and CDR2 as SYGVKD. Trimming cost V 6 bases and J 0 bases; bases outside gene matches: 11. CDR3 protein: CAISANTGASSGNTIYF. In DNA, the CDR3 is TGTGCCATCAGCGCCAATACAGGGGCAAGCTCTGGAAACACCATATATTTT.